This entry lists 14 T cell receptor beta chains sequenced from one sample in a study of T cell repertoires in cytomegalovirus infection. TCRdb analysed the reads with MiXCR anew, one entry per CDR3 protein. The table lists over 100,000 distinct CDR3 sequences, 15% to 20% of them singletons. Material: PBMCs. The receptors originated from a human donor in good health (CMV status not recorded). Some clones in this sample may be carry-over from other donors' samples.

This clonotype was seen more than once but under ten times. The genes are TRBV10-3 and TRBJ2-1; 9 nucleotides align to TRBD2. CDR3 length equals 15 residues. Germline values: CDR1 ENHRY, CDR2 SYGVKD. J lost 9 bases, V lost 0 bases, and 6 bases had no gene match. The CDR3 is CAISESLAGGPEQFF. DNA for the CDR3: TGTGCCATCAGTGAGTCGCTCGCGGGGGGGCCTGAGCAGTTCTTC.

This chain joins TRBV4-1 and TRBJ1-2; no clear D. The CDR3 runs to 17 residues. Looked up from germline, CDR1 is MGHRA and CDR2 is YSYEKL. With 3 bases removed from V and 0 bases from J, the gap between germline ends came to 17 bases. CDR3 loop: CASSQALPRKANYGYTF. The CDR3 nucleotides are TGCGCCAGCAGCCAGGCCCTACCTAGGAAAGCTAACTATGGCTACACCTTC.

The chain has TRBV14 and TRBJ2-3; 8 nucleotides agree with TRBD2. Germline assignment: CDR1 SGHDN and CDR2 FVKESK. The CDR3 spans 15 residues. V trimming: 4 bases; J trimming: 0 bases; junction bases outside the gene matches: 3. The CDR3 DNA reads TGTGCCAGCAGCCGGATAGCGGGGAGCACAGATACGCAGTATTTT. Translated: CASSRIAGSTDTQYF.

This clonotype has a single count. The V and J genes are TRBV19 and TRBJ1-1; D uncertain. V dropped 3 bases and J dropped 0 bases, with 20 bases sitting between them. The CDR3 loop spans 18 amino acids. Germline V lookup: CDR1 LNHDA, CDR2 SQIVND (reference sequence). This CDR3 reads CASSIPGREGRMNTEAFF. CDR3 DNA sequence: TGTGCCAGTAGTATCCCGGGGAGGGAAGGTAGGATGAACACTGAAGCTTTCTTT.

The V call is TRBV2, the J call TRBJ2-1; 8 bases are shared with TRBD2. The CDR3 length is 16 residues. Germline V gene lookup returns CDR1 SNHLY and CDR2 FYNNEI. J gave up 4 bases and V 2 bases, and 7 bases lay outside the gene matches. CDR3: CASSERSQRGYNEQFF. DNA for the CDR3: TGTGCCAGCAGTGAAAGGTCCCAGCGGGGGTACAATGAGCAGTTCTTC.

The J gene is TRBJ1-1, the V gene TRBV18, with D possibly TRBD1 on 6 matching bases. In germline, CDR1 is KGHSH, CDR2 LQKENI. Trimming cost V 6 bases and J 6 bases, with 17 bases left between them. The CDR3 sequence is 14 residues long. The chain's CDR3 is CASSGTPGESEAFF. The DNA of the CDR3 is TGTGCCAGCTCCGGAACACCAGGGGAGTCTGAAGCTTTCTTT.

The CDR3 loop is CSVVFSKPARETQYF. CDR3 bases: TGCAGCGTTGTTTTCTCAAAACCGGCTCGGGAGACCCAGTACTTC. This chain connects TRBV29-1 to TRBJ2-5; D is unclear. The CDR3 loop spans 15 amino acids. V lost 4 bases to trimming and J lost 5 bases, with 20 bases between them. Per the germline V gene, CDR1 is SQVTM and CDR2 is ANQGSEA.

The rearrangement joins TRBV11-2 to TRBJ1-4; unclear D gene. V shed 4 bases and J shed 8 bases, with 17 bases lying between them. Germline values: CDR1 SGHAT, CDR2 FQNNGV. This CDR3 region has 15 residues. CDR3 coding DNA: TGTGCCAGCAGCTCAAGTCCCAGCGAAGTCGAAAAACTGTTTTTT. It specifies CASSSSPSEVEKLFF.

As DNA, the CDR3 is TGCAGTGCTAGTTCGGCTAGCGGGGGGGCGGGAGGCACAGATACGCAGTATTTT. This sequence encodes CSASSASGGAGGTDTQYF. The rearrangement uses TRBV20-1 and TRBJ2-3; 12 nucleotides align to TRBD2. The ends lost 3 bases at V and 1 base at J; junction bases unmatched: 11. This CDR3 has 18 amino acids. Germline V gene sequence: CDR1 DFQATT, CDR2 SNEGSKA (reference sequence).

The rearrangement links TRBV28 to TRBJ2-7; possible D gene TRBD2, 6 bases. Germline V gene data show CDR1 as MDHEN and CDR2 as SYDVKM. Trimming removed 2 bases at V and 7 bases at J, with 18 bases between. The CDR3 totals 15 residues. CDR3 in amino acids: CASSLGGTLIREQYF. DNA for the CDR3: TGTGCCAGCAGTTTAGGGGGGACCCTAATCAGGGAGCAGTACTTC.

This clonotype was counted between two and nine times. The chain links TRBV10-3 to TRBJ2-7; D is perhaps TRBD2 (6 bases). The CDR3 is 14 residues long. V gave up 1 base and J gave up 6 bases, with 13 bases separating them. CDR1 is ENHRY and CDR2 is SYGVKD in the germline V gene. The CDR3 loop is CAISELRGRGEQYF. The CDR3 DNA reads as TGTGCCATCAGTGAGTTGCGGGGCCGAGGCGAGCAGTACTTC.

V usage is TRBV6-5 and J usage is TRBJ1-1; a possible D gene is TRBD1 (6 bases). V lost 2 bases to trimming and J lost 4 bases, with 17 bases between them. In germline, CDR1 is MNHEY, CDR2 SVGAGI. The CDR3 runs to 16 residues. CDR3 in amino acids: CASSYRGGGASTEAFF. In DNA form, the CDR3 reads TGTGCCAGCAGTTACCGTGGGGGGGGGGCGAGCACTGAAGCTTTCTTT.

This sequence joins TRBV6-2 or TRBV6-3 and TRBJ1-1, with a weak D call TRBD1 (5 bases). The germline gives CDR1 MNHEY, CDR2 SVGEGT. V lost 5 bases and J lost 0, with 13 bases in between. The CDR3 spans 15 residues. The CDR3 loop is CASSLLDSVNTEAFF. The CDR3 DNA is TGTGCCAGCAGTCTCCTCGACAGTGTGAACACTGAAGCTTTCTTT.

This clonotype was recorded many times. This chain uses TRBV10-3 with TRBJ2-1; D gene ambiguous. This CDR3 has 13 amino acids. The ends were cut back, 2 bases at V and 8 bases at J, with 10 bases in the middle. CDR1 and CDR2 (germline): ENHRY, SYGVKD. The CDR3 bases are TGTGCCATCAGTGAGGTCGGGCGAGATGAGCAGTTCTTC. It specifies CAISEVGRDEQFF.